This T cell receptor beta chain appears in the sequencing data of a study of blood T cell repertoires in COVID-19. Overall study: PBMCs, B-cell-depleted T cells, or T cells provided the cDNA or gDNA that made up the material.

Measured with immunoSEQ multiplex PCR; TCRdb has only the in-frame clones, and not every one. The sample carries 150,000 to 200,000 clones, around 85% recorded once. Trimming removed 5 bases at V and 4 bases at J, with 6 bases between. CDR3 length: 12 amino acids. The V gene's germline CDR1 is PRHDT and CDR2 FYEKMQ (reference sequence). Study members were between roughly 18 and 90 years old and lived in 20 to 25 US regions. Self-reported history from a screening survey and questionnaire set each donor's cohort. The gene calls are TRBV13 and TRBJ1-3; D gene uncertain. This TCR was sampled from a man in his forties or fifties who had recovered from COVID-19. The sequencing sample was made of PBMCs or T cells enriched from blood (not recorded which). CDR3 nucleotide sequence: TGTGCCAGCAGCCCCCAGGGAAACACCATATATTTT. It yields the protein CASSPQGNTIYF.